One sample yielded the 6 T cell receptor beta chains listed below, sequenced in a study of T cells in Graves' hyperthyroidism and ophthalmopathy. Amplification of TCR beta CDR3 regions was performed using RNA transcripts as template. RT-PCR in the first round (using the HTBI primer set) targeted the TCR CDR3. Using its own MiXCR run on the multiplex PCR reads, TCRdb lists one record per CDR3 protein. This table holds approximately 320,000 distinct CDR3 sequences, approximately 16% found once. The source material was blood. The receptors shown here come from a man younger than 45 with Graves' hyperthyroidism.

This clonotype was detected ten times or more. The chain joins TRBV11-2 to TRBJ2-3; 8 bases agree with TRBD2. The CDR3 runs 15 residues. The ends lost 5 bases at V and 4 bases at J; junction bases unmatched: 8. Germline CDR1 SGHAT, CDR2 FQNNGV. CDR3 region: CASSGTGTSSDTQYF. CDR3 DNA: TGTGCCAGCAGCGGTACCGGGACTAGTTCAGATACGCAGTATTTT.

There are a few counts of this clonotype. The J gene is TRBJ1-4, the V gene TRBV7-9; the D gene is possibly TRBD1 (6 bases). The CDR3 has 14 amino acids. Trimming cost V 5 bases and J 5 bases, with 12 bases left between them. Germline assignment: CDR1 SEHNR and CDR2 FQNEAQ (reference sequence). The CDR3 DNA follows: TGTGCCAGCAGCGTTGGTAGGGGGAATGAAAAACTGTTTTTT. It codes for CASSVGRGNEKLFF.

This clonotype was seen ten or more times. The chain uses TRBV11-1 and TRBJ2-7; TRBD1 agrees at 10 bases. Trimming cost V 5 bases and J 1 base; bases outside gene matches: 5. The CDR3 sequence is 15 residues long. CDR1 and CDR2 (germline): SGHAT, FQDESV (reference sequence). DNA of the CDR3: TGTGCCAGCAGCCAGACAGGGGGCTCATCCTACGAGCAGTACTTC. Translation: CASSQTGGSSYEQYF.

In this sample, this clonotype turned up many times. The chain carries TRBV2 and TRBJ1-5; unclear D gene. Germline V gene sequence: CDR1 SNHLY, CDR2 FYNNEI. V gave up 1 base and J gave up 4 bases, with 14 bases separating them. This CDR3 region has 16 residues. The CDR3 sequence is CASSEGATTGNQPQHF. The CDR3 region has the DNA TGTGCCAGCAGTGAAGGAGCAACCACGGGTAATCAGCCCCAGCATTTT.

This clonotype was observed many times. The rearrangement links TRBV20-1 to TRBJ2-7, with a possible D match to TRBD1 (5 bases). This CDR3 region has 15 residues. Deletions cut 2 bases from V and 1 base from J, with 15 bases between. The germline gives CDR1 DFQATT, CDR2 SNEGSKA (reference sequence). CDR3 amino acids: CSARWRQGRSYEQYF. CDR3 DNA: TGCAGTGCTAGATGGCGGCAGGGAAGATCCTACGAGCAGTACTTC.

The J gene is TRBJ1-1, the V gene TRBV6-2 or TRBV6-3; 8 bases map to TRBD1. CDR1 MNHEY and CDR2 SVGEGT come from the germline V gene. There are 13 residues in the CDR3. V lost 7 bases, J lost 4 bases, and 5 bases stayed unmatched. This chain's CDR3 is CASTITGGTEAFF. The CDR3, as DNA: TGTGCCAGCACTATTACAGGGGGCACTGAAGCTTTCTTT.